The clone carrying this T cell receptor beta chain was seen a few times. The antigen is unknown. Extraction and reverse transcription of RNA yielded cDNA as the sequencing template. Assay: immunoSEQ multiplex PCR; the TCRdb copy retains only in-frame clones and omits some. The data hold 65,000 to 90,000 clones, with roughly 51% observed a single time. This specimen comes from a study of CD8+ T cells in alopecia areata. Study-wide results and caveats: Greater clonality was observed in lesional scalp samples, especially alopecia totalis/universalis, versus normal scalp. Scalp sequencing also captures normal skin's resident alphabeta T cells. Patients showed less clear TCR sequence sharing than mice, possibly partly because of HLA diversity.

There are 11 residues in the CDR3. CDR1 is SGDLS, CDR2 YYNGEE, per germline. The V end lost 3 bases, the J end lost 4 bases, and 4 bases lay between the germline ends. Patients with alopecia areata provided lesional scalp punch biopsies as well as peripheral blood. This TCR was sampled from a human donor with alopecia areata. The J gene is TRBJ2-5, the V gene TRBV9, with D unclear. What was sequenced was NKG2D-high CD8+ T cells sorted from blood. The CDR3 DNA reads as TGTGCCAGCAGCGCCGGAGAGACCCAGTACTTC. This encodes CASSAGETQYF.